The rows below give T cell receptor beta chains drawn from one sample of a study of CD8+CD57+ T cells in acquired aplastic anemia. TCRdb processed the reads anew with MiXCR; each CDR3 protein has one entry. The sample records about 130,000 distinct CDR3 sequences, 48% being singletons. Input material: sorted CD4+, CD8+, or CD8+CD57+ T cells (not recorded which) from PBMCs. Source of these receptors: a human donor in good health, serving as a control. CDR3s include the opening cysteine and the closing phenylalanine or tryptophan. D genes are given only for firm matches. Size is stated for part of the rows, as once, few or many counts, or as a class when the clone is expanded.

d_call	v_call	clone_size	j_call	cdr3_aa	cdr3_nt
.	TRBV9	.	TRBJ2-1	CASSVGTTHNEQFF	TGTGCCAGCAGCGTAGGGACTACCCACAATGAGCAGTTCTTC
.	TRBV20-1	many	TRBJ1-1	CSARGAGTEAFF	TGCAGTGCTAGGGGGGCAGGCACTGAAGCTTTCTTT
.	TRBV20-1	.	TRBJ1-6	CNARGERAGEAPLHF	TGCAATGCTAGAGGAGAAAGGGCAGGGGAAGCGCCCCTCCACTTT
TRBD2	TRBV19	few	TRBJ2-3	CASTYSGGLLDTQYF	TGTGCCAGTACCTATAGCGGGGGGCTTTTAGATACGCAGTATTTT
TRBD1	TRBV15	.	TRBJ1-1	CATSRATGGSSEAFF	TGTGCCACCAGCAGAGCGACAGGGGGTTCGTCTGAGGCTTTCTTT
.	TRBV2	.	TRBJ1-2	CASTGLRYGYTF	TGTGCCAGTACTGGGCTCCGCTATGGCTACACCTTC
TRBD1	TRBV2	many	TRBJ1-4	CASSDRGGEKLFF	TGTGCCAGCAGTGACAGGGGGGGTGAAAAACTGTTTTTT
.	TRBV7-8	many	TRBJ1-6	CASSWSPQGNNSPLHF	TGTGCCAGCAGCTGGAGCCCCCAGGGAAATAATTCACCCCTCCACTTT
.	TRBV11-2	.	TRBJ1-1	CASSPYTEAFF	TGTGCCAGCAGCCCATACACTGAAGCTTTCTTT
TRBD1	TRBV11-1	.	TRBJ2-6	CASSIGQGGPWGANVLTF	TGTGCCAGCAGCATCGGACAGGGGGGACCGTGGGGGGCCAACGTCCTGACTTTC
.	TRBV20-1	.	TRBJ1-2	CSASSCGQRSYNYGYTF	TGCAGTGCCAGCAGCTGCGGACAGAGAAGTTATAACTATGGCTACACCTTC
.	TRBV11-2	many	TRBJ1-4	CASSLGGGAAKLFF	TGTGCCAGCAGCTTAGGGGGCGGGGCAGCAAAACTGTTTTTT
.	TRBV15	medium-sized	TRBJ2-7	CATSTAGATTYEQYF	TGTGCCACCAGTACAGCTGGCGCGACGACCTACGAGCAGTACTTC
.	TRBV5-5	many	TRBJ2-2	CASSFLGTTNTGELFF	TGTGCCAGCAGCTTCTTAGGGACAACGAACACCGGGGAGCTGTTTTTT
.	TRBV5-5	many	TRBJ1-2	CASSLATGSTNYGYTF	TGTGCCAGCAGCTTGGCCACAGGGAGTACTAACTATGGCTACACCTTC
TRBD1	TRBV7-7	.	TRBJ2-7	CASSPGTGGASSYEQYF	TGTGCCAGCAGCCCCGGGACAGGGGGCGCAAGCTCCTACGAGCAGTACTTC